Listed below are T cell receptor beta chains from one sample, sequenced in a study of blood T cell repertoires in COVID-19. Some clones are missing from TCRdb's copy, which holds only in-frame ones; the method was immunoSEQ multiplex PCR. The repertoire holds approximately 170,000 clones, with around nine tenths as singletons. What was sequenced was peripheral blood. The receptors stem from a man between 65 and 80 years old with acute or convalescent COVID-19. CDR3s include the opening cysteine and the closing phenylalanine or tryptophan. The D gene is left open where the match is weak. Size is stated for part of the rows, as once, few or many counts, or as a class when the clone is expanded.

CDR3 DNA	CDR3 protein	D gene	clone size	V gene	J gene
TGCGCCAGCAGCCTGACGACAGGATTAGAAAAACTGTTTTTT	CASSLTTGLEKLFF	-	-	TRBV5-1	TRBJ1-4
TGTGCCAGCAGCCAAAGCACAGGGGAGGCCACTGAAGCTTTCTTT	CASSQSTGEATEAFF	TRBD1	few	TRBV3-1/TRBV3-2	TRBJ1-1
TGCGCCAGCAGCTTTGAACTAGCGGGGAAAGAGACCCAGTACTTC	CASSFELAGKETQYF	TRBD2	-	TRBV5-1	TRBJ2-5
TGTGCCAGCAGCCGTAGTGATTACACTGAAGCTTTCTTT	CASSRSDYTEAFF	-	-	TRBV11-3	TRBJ1-1
TGCGCCAGCAGCGAACAACGCACTCTGGTAGCCTCCGAGCAGTACTTC	CASSEQRTLVASEQYF	-	-	TRBV5-1	TRBJ2-7
TGCAGCGTAACTCAGGGGGCGAACACCGGGGAGCTGTTTTTT	CSVTQGANTGELFF	TRBD1	-	TRBV29-1	TRBJ2-2
TGTGCCAGCAGCTTAGACCCTGAGACTAGCATCTATGAGCAGTTCTTC	CASSLDPETSIYEQFF	TRBD2	-	TRBV11-2	TRBJ2-1
TGTGCCAGCAGCTTGAGGTTCTCCCGGGACATTCAGTACTTC	CASSLRFSRDIQYF	-	-	TRBV7-2	TRBJ2-4
TGTGCCAGCAGCCCGGGACAGGGTTACTCTGGGGCCAACGTCCTGACTTTC	CASSPGQGYSGANVLTF	TRBD1	-	TRBV27	TRBJ2-6
TGTGCCAGCAGTACTGTTGACAGAAGCTCCTACGAGCAGTACTTC	CASSTVDRSSYEQYF	-	once	TRBV28	TRBJ2-7
TGTGCCAGCAGCTTACCAGCGGTGAACACCGGGGAGCTGTTTTTT	CASSLPAVNTGELFF	-	-	TRBV11-3	TRBJ2-2
TGTGCCAGTAGCCTCGGACAGCTCAATCAGCCCCAGCATTTT	CASSLGQLNQPQHF	-	-	TRBV19	TRBJ1-5
TGCGCCAGCAGCCCCCGGGTGGTGGCAGGGGGCATGAGATGGGAGCTGTTTTTT	CASSPRVVAGGMRWELFF	TRBD1	-	TRBV4-3	TRBJ2-2
TGTGCCAGCAGCGCTCGACTAGCGGGGACAAACATTCAGTACTTC	CASSARLAGTNIQYF	TRBD2	-	TRBV9	TRBJ2-4
TGTGCCAGCAGCTTGTCGGACAGGGCACGTGGCTACACCTTC	CASSLSDRARGYTF	TRBD1	-	TRBV5-4	TRBJ1-2
TGCGCCAGCAGCACGGGACAGATTACGATCTATGGCTACACCTTC	CASSTGQITIYGYTF	TRBD1	-	TRBV5-1	TRBJ1-2
TGTGCCAGCAGTTACGGGACAGCCGCCAACTTGCAAGCTTTCTTT	CASSYGTAANLQAFF	TRBD1	-	TRBV6-2/TRBV6-3	TRBJ1-1